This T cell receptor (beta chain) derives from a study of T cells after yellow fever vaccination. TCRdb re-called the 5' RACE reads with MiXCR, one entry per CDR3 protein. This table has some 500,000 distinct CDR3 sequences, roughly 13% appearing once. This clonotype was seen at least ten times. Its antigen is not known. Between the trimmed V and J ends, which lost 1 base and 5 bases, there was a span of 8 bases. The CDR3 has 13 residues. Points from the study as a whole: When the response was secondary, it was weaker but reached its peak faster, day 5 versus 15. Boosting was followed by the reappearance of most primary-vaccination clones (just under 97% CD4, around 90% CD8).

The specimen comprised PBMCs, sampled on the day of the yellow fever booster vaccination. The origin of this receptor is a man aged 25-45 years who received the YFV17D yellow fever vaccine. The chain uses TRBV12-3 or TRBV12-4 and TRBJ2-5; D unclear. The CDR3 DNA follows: TGTGCCAGCAGTTTAGGCCCGAAGGAGACCCAGTACTTC. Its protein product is CASSLGPKETQYF.